This entry features one TCR beta chain sequence. This entry belongs to a study of cytomegalovirus exposure and HLA in healthy donors. Per the germline V gene, CDR1 is MNHEY and CDR2 is SMNVEV (reference sequence). CDR3 length: 15 residues. V was clipped by 7 bases and J by 3 bases, with 16 bases between them. The PCR was carried out with 60 Vbeta primers and 13 Jbeta primers. Using immunoSEQ multiplex PCR, the repertoire was profiled, and TCRdb retains in-frame clones only, with some absent. Of approximately 79,000 clones listed, under 80% were seen once; the top ten hold 5.5%. Sequenced sample: PBMCs. The sequence was obtained from a male donor in good health and CMV-seropositive. The rearrangement links TRBV27 to TRBJ2-1; possibly TRBD2 for D (6 bases). CDR3 nucleotide sequence: TGTGCCAGCACCTCCGGGGGTGGACGCTACAATGAGCAGTTCTTC. This translates into CASTSGGGRYNEQFF.